This T cell receptor (beta chain) was obtained from a study of shared clonotypes between healthy human individuals. The split of CD4+ cells yielded CD45RA+ naive and CD45RA-negative memory subsets. The V gene lost 4 bases and the J gene lost 6 bases, with 19 bases spanning the gap. In germline, CDR1 is SQVTM, CDR2 ANQGSEA. This CDR3 is built from 14 residues. Each replicate PCR on the sorted subsets used 150 to 200 ng DNA (approximately 27,000 T cell genomes). Sequenced by immunoSEQ multiplex PCR; TCRdb stores in-frame clones only, minus some. The data contain about 960,000 clones, around 80% of them singletons.

The chain uses TRBV29-1 and TRBJ2-7, with D tentatively TRBD2 (6 bases). The sample comprised memory CD4+ T cells sorted from blood. Subset indicated: CD45RA-negative fraction. The clonotype comes from a man aged 18 to 30 in good health. The CDR3 spells CSVARKLASGEQYF. CDR3 coding DNA: TGCAGCGTTGCCCGGAAACTAGCCTCGGGCGAGCAGTACTTC.